Following are 12 T cell receptor beta chains from one sample sequenced in a study of cytomegalovirus exposure and HLA in healthy donors. PCR employed 60 Vbeta and 13 Jbeta primers. Only in-frame clones appear in the TCRdb table, and some are missing; sequencing was by immunoSEQ multiplex PCR. The table shows about 140,000 clones, with 65% to 70% occurring only once. Sequencing was done on a sample of PBMCs. All receptors derive from a human donor in good health.

This clone was found once. J is TRBJ1-2 and V is TRBV7-2; D ambiguous. Germline CDR1 reads SGHTA; CDR2 reads FQGNSA. Trimming removed 7 bases from V and 4 bases from J, with 16 bases in between. The CDR3 has 14 amino acids. CDR3 loop: CASTSPEVFYGYTF. The DNA for the CDR3 is TGTGCCAGCACTTCCCCGGAGGTGTTCTATGGCTACACCTTC.

The gene calls are TRBV4-2 and TRBJ2-3; 11 positions agree with TRBD2. The CDR3 covers 16 residues. V dropped 3 bases and J dropped 5; count of bases not matched to a gene: 7. The germline CDR1 and CDR2 sequences are LGHNA and YNFKEQ. CDR3: CASSQGSGRAEDTQYF. CDR3 DNA: TGTGCCAGCAGCCAGGGTAGCGGGAGGGCCGAAGATACGCAGTATTTT.

The V and J genes are TRBV9 and TRBJ1-2; unclear D gene. The CDR3 runs to 14 residues. V lost 0 bases, J lost 1 base, and 7 bases lay in between. Germline V gene sequence: CDR1 SGDLS, CDR2 YYNGEE. The CDR3 sequence is CASSVGEHNYGYTF. For the CDR3, the DNA is TGTGCCAGCAGCGTAGGGGAGCATAACTATGGCTACACCTTC.

The gene calls are TRBV5-1 and TRBJ2-7, with TRBD1 matching over 11 bases. The germline gives CDR1 SGHRS, CDR2 YFSETQ. The CDR3 is 15 amino acids. The junction had 4 bases not matched to a gene; V was cut back by 5 bases and J by 0 bases. The CDR3 sequence: CASRNGQGASYEQYF. CDR3 DNA: TGCGCCAGCAGGAACGGACAGGGGGCCTCCTACGAGCAGTACTTC. The variable domain in full, with the rest retrieved from reference TRBV5-1 and TRBJ2-7, is KAGVTQTPRYLIKTRGQQVTLSCSPISGHRSVSWYQQTPGQGLQFLFEYFSETQRNKGNFPGRFSGRQFSNSRSEMNVSTLELGDSALYLCASRNGQGASYEQYFGPGTRLTVT.

This clone was seen a single time. The chain links TRBV9 to TRBJ1-6; 11 bases match TRBD1. The CDR3 totals 15 residues. The ends lost 3 bases at V and 10 bases at J; junction bases unmatched: 6. Germline CDR1 and CDR2: SGDLS and YYNGEE. The CDR3, as DNA: TGTGCCAGCAGCGGAGGACAGGGGGCCGGATCACCCCTCCACTTT. As protein: CASSGGQGAGSPLHF.

This clone was detected a few times. The rearrangement links TRBV5-1 to TRBJ2-5, with 7 bases lining up with TRBD1. Germline V gene lookup returns CDR1 SGHRS and CDR2 YFSETQ. Trimming at V came to 1 base and at J to 1 base, leaving 7 bases not matched to a gene. The CDR3 has 16 amino acids. The CDR3 region has the DNA TGCGCCAGCAGCTTGAACCCAGGGGGTTCCCAAGAGACCCAGTACTTC. Translating gives CASSLNPGGSQETQYF.

The table lists this clone with a few counts. The rearrangement links TRBV11-2 to TRBJ1-4, with D possibly matching TRBD1 (5 bases). CDR3 length: 17 residues. Trimming took 4 bases from V and 0 from J, leaving 15 bases between them. Germline-derived CDR1 and CDR2 are SGHAT and FQNNGV. Here the CDR3 reads CASSSWGREATNEKLFF. For the CDR3, the DNA is TGTGCCAGCAGCTCCTGGGGCAGGGAGGCAACTAATGAAAAACTGTTTTTT.

This clone was seen a handful of times. The chain carries TRBV5-1 and TRBJ1-2, with 8 bases aligning to TRBD1. The germline gives CDR1 SGHRS, CDR2 YFSETQ. The CDR3 is made up of 14 amino acids. The trim removed 3 bases at V and 6 bases at J, leaving 7 bases unmatched. CDR3 nucleotide sequence: TGCGCCAGCAGCTCCACCAGGGGGCTGAATGGCTACACCTTC. It encodes CASSSTRGLNGYTF.

The chain is built from TRBV10-3 and TRBJ2-5, with TRBD2 matching over 7 bases. The CDR3 is 13 residues long. Germline lookup yields CDR1 ENHRY and CDR2 SYGVKD. J was trimmed by 2 bases and V by 10 bases; bases with no gene match: 7. The CDR3 loop reads CATLPGLQETQYF. The CDR3 DNA reads as TGTGCCACTCTGCCGGGACTACAAGAGACCCAGTACTTC.

This clone was picked up a small number of times. The chain is built from TRBV14 and TRBJ1-1; TRBD1 is a possible D gene (5 bases). The length of the CDR3 is 13 residues. Trimming cost V 4 bases and J 1 base, with 7 bases left between them. Germline CDR1 is SGHDN and CDR2 is FVKESK. CDR3 coding DNA: TGTGCCAGCAGCCTAACAGGGAACACTGAAGCTTTCTTT. It yields the protein CASSLTGNTEAFF.

The rearrangement joins TRBV19 to TRBJ2-2, with TRBD2 matching over 7 bases. CDR3 size: 16 residues. V was pared by 2 bases and J by 7 bases, with 10 bases of the junction left unmatched. CDR1 is LNHDA, CDR2 SQIVND, per germline (reference sequence). Written as DNA, the CDR3 is TGTGCCAGTAGTATATGGGCGGGACTAACTCTCGGGGAGCTGTTTTTT. Translating it yields CASSIWAGLTLGELFF.

This clone was detected a few times. V and J are TRBV11-2 and TRBJ1-1; TRBD1 matches 7 bases. This CDR3 has 14 residues. V trimming: 3 bases; J trimming: 1 base; junction bases outside the gene matches: 2. Germline V gene lookup returns CDR1 SGHAT and CDR2 FQNNGV. CDR3 loop: CASSFRGANTEAFF. CDR3 DNA sequence: TGTGCCAGCAGCTTCAGGGGGGCGAACACTGAAGCTTTCTTT.